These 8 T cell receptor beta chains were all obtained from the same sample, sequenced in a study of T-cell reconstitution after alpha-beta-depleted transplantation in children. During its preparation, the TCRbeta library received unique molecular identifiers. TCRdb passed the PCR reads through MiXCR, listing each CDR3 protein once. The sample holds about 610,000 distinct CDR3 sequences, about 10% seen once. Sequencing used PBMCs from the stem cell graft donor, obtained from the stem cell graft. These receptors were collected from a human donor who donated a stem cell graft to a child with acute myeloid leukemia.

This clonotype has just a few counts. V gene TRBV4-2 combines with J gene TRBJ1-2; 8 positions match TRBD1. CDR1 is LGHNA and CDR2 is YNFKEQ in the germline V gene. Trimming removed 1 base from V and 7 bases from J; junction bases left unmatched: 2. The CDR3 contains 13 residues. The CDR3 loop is CASSQGTGSGYTF. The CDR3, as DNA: TGTGCCAGCAGCCAAGGGACAGGGAGTGGCTACACCTTC.

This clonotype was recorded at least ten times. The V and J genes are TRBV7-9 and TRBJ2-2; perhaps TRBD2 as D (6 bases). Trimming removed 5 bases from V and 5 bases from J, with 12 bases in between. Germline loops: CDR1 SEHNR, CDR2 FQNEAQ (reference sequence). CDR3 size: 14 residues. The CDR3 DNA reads TGTGCCAGCAGCCGACTAGAAATGACCGGGGAGCTGTTTTTT. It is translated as CASSRLEMTGELFF.

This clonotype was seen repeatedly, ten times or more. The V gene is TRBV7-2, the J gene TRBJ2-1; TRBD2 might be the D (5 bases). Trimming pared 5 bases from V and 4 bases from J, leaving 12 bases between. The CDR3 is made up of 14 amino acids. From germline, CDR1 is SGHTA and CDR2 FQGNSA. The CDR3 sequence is CASSLLDLYNEQFF. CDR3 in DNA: TGTGCCAGCAGCCTCCTGGACTTATACAATGAGCAGTTCTTC.

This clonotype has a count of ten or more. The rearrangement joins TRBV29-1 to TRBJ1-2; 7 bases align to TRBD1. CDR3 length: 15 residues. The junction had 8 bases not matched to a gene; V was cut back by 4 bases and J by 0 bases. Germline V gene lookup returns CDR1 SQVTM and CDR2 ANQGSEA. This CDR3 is CSVVGQRASNYGYTF. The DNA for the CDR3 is TGCAGCGTTGTGGGACAGAGGGCTTCTAACTATGGCTACACCTTC.

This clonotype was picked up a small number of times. CDR3 region: CATSRDRGLTAEAFF. The CDR3 region has the DNA TGTGCCACCAGCAGGGACAGGGGGCTTACGGCTGAAGCTTTCTTT. The rearrangement links TRBV15 to TRBJ1-1, with 11 nucleotides matching TRBD1. Germline V gene data show CDR1 as LNHNV and CDR2 as YYDKDF (reference sequence). The V segment lost 3 bases and the J segment 6 bases; nucleotides outside the gene matches: 6. CDR3 length equals 15 residues.

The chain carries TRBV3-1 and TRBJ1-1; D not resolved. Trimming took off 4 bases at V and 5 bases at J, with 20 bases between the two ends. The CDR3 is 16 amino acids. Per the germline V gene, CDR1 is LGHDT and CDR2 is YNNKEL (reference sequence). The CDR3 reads CASSPRLVELGTEAFF. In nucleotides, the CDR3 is TGTGCCAGCAGCCCCCGGCTGGTGGAGTTGGGGACTGAAGCTTTCTTT.

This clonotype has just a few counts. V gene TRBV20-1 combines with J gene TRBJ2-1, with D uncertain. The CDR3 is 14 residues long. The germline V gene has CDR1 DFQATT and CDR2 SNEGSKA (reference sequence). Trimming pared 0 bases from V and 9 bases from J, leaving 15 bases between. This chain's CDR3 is CSARDSDRTGEQFF. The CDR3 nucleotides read TGCAGTGCTAGAGATTCGGACCGCACCGGTGAGCAGTTCTTC.

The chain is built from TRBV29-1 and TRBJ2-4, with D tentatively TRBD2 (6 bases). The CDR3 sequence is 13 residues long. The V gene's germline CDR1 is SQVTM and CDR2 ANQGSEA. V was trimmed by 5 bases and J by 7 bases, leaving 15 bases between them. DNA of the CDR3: TGCAGCGTTCGGGGCGGGGCCGGGAACATTCAGTACTTC. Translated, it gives CSVRGGAGNIQYF.